The 12 T cell receptor beta chains below were found in one sample sequenced in a study of post-analysis software for immune sequencing data. Prepared libraries of TCR beta cDNA carried unique molecular identifiers. MiXCR, run by TCRdb on the PCR reads, gives a single entry per CDR3 protein. The sample has hundreds of thousands of distinct CDR3 sequences; roughly 29% are singletons. These TCRs' antigens remain unknown. The study's findings and limits: Roughly 5 TRBV segments, TRBV5-6, TRBV5-1 and TRBV20-1 among them, were found more frequent in patients than controls.

The specimen sequenced was blood. The receptors shown here come from a girl aged 10 to 17 with multiple sclerosis.

Remarks on this clonotype: A much larger clone lies one base from this, so it may be a read error. This sequence joins TRBV27 and TRBJ2-3, with D possibly TRBD1 on 6 matching bases. The CDR3 consists of 15 residues. The V end was cut by 8 bases, the J end by 1 base, with 16 bases between. Germline V lookup: CDR1 MNHEY, CDR2 SMNVEV (reference sequence). The DNA for the CDR3 is TGTGCCAGCGGAGGACGAGGACAGCGCACAGATACGCAGTATTTT. Translation: CASGGRGQRTDTQYF.

The chain carries TRBV6-5 and TRBJ2-5; perhaps TRBD2 as D (5 bases). There are 16 residues in the CDR3. V was trimmed by 4 bases and J by 1 base, leaving 16 bases between them. The V gene's germline CDR1 is MNHEY and CDR2 SVGAGI. The DNA for the CDR3 is TGTGCCAGCAGTTTACGAGGGCGGCGGGCCCAAGAGACCCAGTACTTC. It yields the protein CASSLRGRRAQETQYF.

The rearrangement joins TRBV5-8 to TRBJ1-2; D is possibly TRBD1 (5 bases). The CDR3 runs 14 residues. Germline assignment: CDR1 SGHTS and CDR2 YDEGEE. Trimming took 0 bases from V and 8 from J, leaving 14 bases between them. CDR3 coding DNA: TGTGCCAGCAGCTTGGATTGGGGAGGGGCCGGCTACACCTTC. Protein sequence: CASSLDWGGAGYTF.

This rearrangement joins TRBV28 to TRBJ1-4, with no clear D. Trimming took 6 bases from V and 6 from J, leaving 8 bases between them. The CDR3 covers 12 residues. Germline CDR1 reads MDHEN; CDR2 reads SYDVKM. The CDR3 nucleotides are TGTGCCAGCAGATCGGGGTATGAAAAACTGTTTTTT. It codes for CASRSGYEKLFF.

Points on this clonotype: This may be a read error: a much more frequent sequence differs by one nucleotide. The chain joins TRBV6-2 or TRBV6-3 to TRBJ2-7, with D possibly TRBD2 on 5 matching bases. V was shortened by 0 bases and J by 7 bases, with 19 bases between the two germline ends. The CDR3 runs 16 residues. Germline V gene data show CDR1 as MNHEY and CDR2 as SVGEGT. In DNA form, the CDR3 reads TGTGCCAGCAGTTACTCGTCGGTGGGAGTCTACAATGAGCAGTACTTC. Translation gives CASSYSSVGVYNEQYF.

The V call is TRBV7-8, the J call TRBJ2-7; 12 positions agree with TRBD1. CDR3 size: 15 residues. The germline CDR1 and CDR2 sequences are SGHVS and FQNEAQ. V gave up 5 bases and J gave up 2 bases; unmatched junction bases: 4. CDR3 amino acids: CASSIRDRGPYEQYF. DNA of the CDR3: TGTGCCAGCAGCATCCGGGACAGGGGGCCCTACGAGCAGTACTTC.

This clonotype was found a few times. A much larger clone differs by one base, so this may be a read error. This chain's CDR3 is CSAWSSGKTYNEQYF. The DNA for the CDR3 is TGCAGCGCCTGGTCGAGCGGGAAGACCTACAATGAGCAGTACTTC. The V and J genes are TRBV29-1 and TRBJ2-7; 7 bases are shared with TRBD2. V was clipped by 7 bases and J by 7 bases; unmatched bases: 19. Germline V lookup: CDR1 SQVTM, CDR2 ANQGSEA. There are 15 residues in the CDR3.

V gene TRBV6-6 combines with J gene TRBJ2-3; tentative D call: TRBD2 (5 bases). Looked up from germline, CDR1 is MNHNY and CDR2 is SVGAGI (reference sequence). V dropped 6 bases and J dropped 7 bases, with 8 bases sitting between them. The CDR3 runs to 11 residues. The CDR3 protein is CASSNGNTQYF. The CDR3 DNA follows: TGTGCCAGCAGCAACGGGAATACGCAGTATTTT.

The chain uses TRBV12-3 or TRBV12-4 and TRBJ1-1, with TRBD1 as a possible D gene (5 bases). Trimming shortened V by 5 bases and J by 5 bases, and 15 bases separated the two germline ends. The CDR3 runs to 14 residues. CDR3 in amino acids: CASSNRQSRTEAFF. DNA for the CDR3: TGTGCCAGCAGTAACAGACAGTCTCGGACTGAAGCTTTCTTT.

The genes are TRBV12-3 or TRBV12-4 and TRBJ1-2; D remains ambiguous. The ends were cut back, 3 bases at V and 6 bases at J, with 11 bases in the middle. The CDR3 is made up of 13 amino acids. The CDR3 sequence: CASSFGQVHGYTF. CDR3 DNA sequence: TGTGCCAGCAGTTTCGGGCAGGTCCATGGCTACACCTTC.

This clonotype was observed a few times. V usage is TRBV5-1 and J usage is TRBJ2-7; 7 bases are shared with TRBD1. The CDR3 is 14 residues long. The J segment lost 2 bases and the V segment lost 4 bases, leaving 6 bases of the junction unmatched. CDR1 is SGHRS, CDR2 YFSETQ, per germline. The CDR3 is CASSKGQDPYEQYF. The CDR3 nucleotides are TGCGCCAGCAGCAAAGGACAGGATCCCTACGAGCAGTACTTC.

Concerning this clonotype: Given a much more abundant clone one base away, this may be a read error. The chain is built from TRBV29-1 and TRBJ2-4; unclear D gene. V was shortened by 3 bases and J by 13 bases, with 13 bases between the two germline ends. Looked up from germline, CDR1 is SQVTM and CDR2 is ANQGSEA. This CDR3 comprises 11 residues. This CDR3 is CSVEVAYKQYF. The CDR3 DNA follows: TGCAGCGTTGAGGTCGCTTACAAGCAGTACTTC. The complete variable domain, with remaining parts taken from reference TRBV29-1 and TRBJ2-4, reads SAVISQKPSRDICQRGTSLTIQCQVDSQVTMMFWYRQQPGQSLTLIATANQGSEATYESGFVIDKFPISRPNLTFSTLTVSNMSPEDSSIYLCSVEVAYKQYFGAGTRLSVL.